The entry below gives a single TCR beta chain sequence along with its context. TCRdb's table, derived via immunoSEQ multiplex PCR, lists solely in-frame clones and lacks some. The sample includes roughly 58,000 clones, roughly four fifths of them seen just once. This record comes from a study of blood T cell repertoires in COVID-19. Across the study: Nucleic acid was either cDNA or gDNA, and it came from T cells, B-cell-depleted T cells, or PBMCs.

The CDR3 totals 14 residues. Trimming shortened V by 3 bases and J by 5 bases, and 11 bases separated the two germline ends. CDR1 is SGDLS, CDR2 YYNGEE, per germline. The sequenced sample consisted of peripheral blood. This clonotype originated in a man in his 60s with COVID-19, enrolled during active disease. V gene TRBV9 combines with J gene TRBJ1-4; D possibly corresponds to TRBD1 (5 bases). The CDR3 DNA follows: TGTGCCAGCAGCGAACAGGTCGCGAATGAAAAACTGTTTTTT. Encoded protein: CASSEQVANEKLFF. The complete variable domain, with remaining parts taken from reference TRBV9 and TRBJ1-4, reads DSGVTQTPKHLITATGQRVTLRCSPRSGDLSVYWYQQSLDQGLQFLIQYYNGEERAKGNILERFSAQQFPDLHSELNLSSLELGDSALYFCASSEQVANEKLFFGSGTQLSVL.